What follows is one T cell receptor (beta chain) and its context. Its antigen is not known. CDR3 size: 13 residues. Germline V gives CDR1 GTSNPN, CDR2 SVGIG (reference sequence). After removal of 3 bases from V and 4 bases from J, the junction contained 4 bases not matched to a gene. This entry is derived from a study of cytomegalovirus exposure and HLA in healthy donors. Findings of the study overall: Per a later analysis, HLA-associated TCR beta chains showed more clonal expansion than other, equally common TCR beta chains.

The primer mix had 60 Vbeta and 13 Jbeta primers. Assay used: immunoSEQ multiplex PCR; TCRdb lists only in-frame clones, some missing. The repertoire shows around 140,000 clones; the top ten hold about 2%. Sequencing was carried out using PBMCs. V gene TRBV30 combines with J gene TRBJ2-3, with 7 bases matching TRBD1. The clonotype originates from a woman in her late teens or twenties in good health and CMV-seronegative. The CDR3 here is CAWRRDSADTQYF. The CDR3 DNA reads as TGTGCCTGGAGACGGGACAGTGCAGATACGCAGTATTTT.